Listed here are 21 T cell receptor beta chains from one sample, sequenced in a study of CD8+ T cells in alopecia areata. Treatment described: oral pan-JAK inhibitor, 5-10 mg twice daily. As the sequencing template, cDNA was produced by extracting RNA and reverse transcribing it. Profiling relied on immunoSEQ multiplex PCR, and the TCRdb table lists in-frame clones only, not all of them. The top ten hold about 14% of the sample, which has 95,000 to 100,000 clones, about 58% seen once. Material: CD8+ T cells sorted from blood, obtained at week 4, from a patient treated with tofacitinib. Every receptor here comes from a human donor with alopecia areata.

CDR3 bases: TGTGCCACCAGCAGAGATACAGGAGGAAGCGACGAGCAGTACTTC. It translates to CATSRDTGGSDEQYF. The chain links TRBV15 to TRBJ2-7; D may correspond to TRBD1 or TRBD2 (5 bases each). The CDR3 totals 15 residues. Per germline, CDR1 LNHNV and CDR2 YYDKDF (reference sequence). Between the trimmed V and J ends, which lost 0 bases and 5 bases, there was a span of 14 bases.

J is TRBJ2-5 and V is TRBV19; the D is unclear. CDR3 length equals 14 residues. Germline CDR1 LNHDA, CDR2 SQIVND (reference sequence). Trimming removed 3 bases from V and 0 bases from J, with 8 bases in between. This CDR3 reads CASSMDLYQETQYF. Written as DNA, the CDR3 is TGTGCCAGTAGTATGGACCTGTACCAAGAGACCCAGTACTTC.

The chain has TRBV2 and TRBJ2-2; D gene ambiguous. V lost 3 bases, J lost 4 bases, and 9 bases lay in between. CDR3 length: 14 residues. CDR1 and CDR2 (germline): SNHLY, FYNNEI. The CDR3 region has the DNA TGTGCCAGCAGTGACGCTGTAGGCACCGGGGAGCTGTTTTTT. This encodes CASSDAVGTGELFF.

This sequence joins TRBV5-1 and TRBJ2-5, with 13 bases fitting TRBD2. Germline V lookup: CDR1 SGHRS, CDR2 YFSETQ. This CDR3 has 14 residues. J was trimmed by 11 bases and V by 7 bases; bases with no gene match: 11. The CDR3 loop reads CASGGTGTSGAQYF. In nucleotides, the CDR3 is TGCGCCAGCGGCGGGACAGGGACTAGCGGGGCACAGTACTTC.

The V and J genes are TRBV5-1 and TRBJ2-1; 11 nucleotides agree with TRBD2. The V gene's germline CDR1 is SGHRS and CDR2 YFSETQ. Trimming removed 5 bases from V and 8 bases from J; junction bases left unmatched: 12. The CDR3 covers 16 residues. CDR3 sequence: CASSKMELAGADEQFF. CDR3 coding DNA: TGCGCCAGCAGTAAAATGGAACTAGCGGGGGCGGATGAGCAGTTCTTC.

J is TRBJ2-7 and V is TRBV7-2, with D unresolved. CDR3 size: 14 residues. V gave up 1 base and J gave up 0 bases, with 7 bases separating them. Per the germline V gene, CDR1 is SGHTA and CDR2 is FQGNSA. CDR3: CASSLVVSSYEQYF. The CDR3 nucleotides are TGTGCCAGCAGCTTAGTGGTTAGCTCCTACGAGCAGTACTTC.

This clone was seen only a few times. The CDR3 protein is CSASHSGANVLTF. CDR3 DNA sequence: TGCAGCGCCTCTCACTCTGGGGCCAACGTCCTGACTTTC. The chain combines TRBV29-1 with TRBJ2-6; D is unclear. The CDR3 runs to 13 residues. The V end was cut by 7 bases, the J end by 0 bases, with 7 bases between. Germline V gene lookup returns CDR1 SQVTM and CDR2 ANQGSEA.

V usage is TRBV4-3 and J usage is TRBJ2-5; 11 bases align to TRBD2. In germline, CDR1 is LGHNA, CDR2 YSLEER. V gave up 4 bases and J gave up 3 bases; unmatched junction bases: 10. The CDR3 runs to 17 residues. The CDR3 is CASSRGTRLAGKETQYF. The DNA of the CDR3 is TGCGCCAGCAGCCGGGGAACAAGACTAGCGGGGAAAGAGACCCAGTACTTC.

The rearrangement uses TRBV7-9 and TRBJ2-3; 9 bases align to TRBD2. After removal of 2 bases from V and 2 bases from J, the junction contained 2 bases not matched to a gene. This CDR3 has 15 amino acids. The germline V gene encodes CDR1 SEHNR and CDR2 FQNEAQ (reference sequence). CDR3 region: CASSLQRGVTDTQYF. CDR3 nucleotides: TGTGCCAGCAGCTTACAGCGGGGGGTCACAGATACGCAGTATTTT.

The CDR3 here is CASSQAEAYEQYF. The CDR3 DNA reads as TGCGCCAGCAGCCAAGCTGAAGCTTACGAGCAGTACTTC. The chain carries TRBV4-1 and TRBJ2-7; D ambiguous. The length of the CDR3 is 13 residues. In germline, CDR1 is MGHRA, CDR2 YSYEKL. Trimming took off 1 base at V and 4 bases at J, with 8 bases between the two ends.

V gene TRBV7-2 combines with J gene TRBJ2-2; 12 bases fit TRBD2. The CDR3 totals 18 residues. Germline trimming cut 1 base from V and 1 base from J; bases unmatched to any gene: 4. Germline loops: CDR1 SGHTA, CDR2 FQGNSA. The CDR3, as DNA: TGTGCCAGCAGCTTAGACTCGACTAGCGGGAGGAACACCGGGGAGCTGTTTTTT. Its protein product is CASSLDSTSGRNTGELFF. Using reference TRBV7-2 and TRBJ2-2 for the parts outside the CDR3, the full variable domain is GAGVSQSPSNKVTEKGKDVELRCDPISGHTALYWYRQSLGQGLEFLIYFQGNSAPDKSGLPSDRFSAERTGGSVSTLTIQRTQQEDSAVYLCASSLDSTSGRNTGELFFGEGSRLTVL.

This clone has a handful of counts. V usage is TRBV2 and J usage is TRBJ1-1; TRBD1 matches at 8 bases. Looked up from germline, CDR1 is SNHLY and CDR2 is FYNNEI. With 8 bases clipped from V and 1 base from J, the junction kept 0 bases outside the gene matches. This CDR3 region has 12 residues. Here the CDR3 reads CASGTGNTEAFF. In DNA, the CDR3 is TGTGCCAGCGGGACAGGGAACACTGAAGCTTTCTTT.

The table lists this clone with a few counts. The rearrangement links TRBV4-1 to TRBJ2-7, with 7 bases lining up with TRBD1. Germline CDR1 reads MGHRA; CDR2 reads YSYEKL. The CDR3 has 14 amino acids. V lost 0 bases, J lost 3 bases, and 2 bases stayed unmatched. Written as DNA, the CDR3 is TGCGCCAGCAGCCAAGAAGGGACAGTCTACGAGCAGTACTTC. This gives the protein CASSQEGTVYEQYF.

A word on this clone: Other DNA sequences from this sample encode an identical CDR3 as well. The chain carries TRBV30 and TRBJ1-1; D may be TRBD1 (6 bases). V lost 0 bases, J lost 1 base, and 6 bases lay in between. This CDR3 contains 13 residues. From germline, CDR1 is GTSNPN and CDR2 SVGIG (reference sequence). The CDR3 nucleotides read TGTGCCTGGAGTGTACAGGGGAACACTGAAGCTTTCTTT. Residues: CAWSVQGNTEAFF. Supplemented by reference TRBV30 and TRBJ1-1, the full variable domain reads SQTIHQWPATLVQPVGSPLSLECTVEGTSNPNLYWYRQAAGRGLQLLFYSVGIGQISSEVPQNLSASRPQDRQFILSSKKLLLSDSGFYLCAWSVQGNTEAFFGQGTRLTVV.

V is TRBV2 and J is TRBJ2-7, with TRBD2 identical over 8 bases. V was clipped by 4 bases and J by 3 bases; unmatched bases: 5. CDR1 SNHLY and CDR2 FYNNEI come from the germline V gene. CDR3 size: 14 residues. The CDR3 loop reads CASSVPSGSYEQYF. CDR3 nucleotide sequence: TGTGCCAGCAGTGTACCAAGCGGGAGCTACGAGCAGTACTTC.

On this clone itself: It is likely a read error: a sequence one base away is far more abundant. Other DNA sequences in this specimen translate into the identical CDR3. This chain links TRBV6-1 with TRBJ2-2; D is uncertain. The CDR3 runs 12 residues. Germline CDR1 reads MNHNS; CDR2 reads SASEGT. V gave up 5 bases and J gave up 7 bases, with 8 bases separating them. DNA of the CDR3: TGTGCCAGCAGTTTAGTAGACGGGGAGCTGTTTTTT. It codes for CASSLVDGELFF.

There are many counts of this clone. The V gene is TRBV4-3, the J gene TRBJ2-2; maybe TRBD2 (6 bases). The CDR3 sequence is 17 residues long. Trimming cost V 0 bases and J 1 base, with 12 bases left between them. Germline V gene sequence: CDR1 LGHNA, CDR2 YSLEER. The CDR3 loop is CASSQDWGGQNTGELFF. CDR3 DNA: TGCGCCAGCAGCCAAGATTGGGGAGGACAGAACACCGGGGAGCTGTTTTTT.

This clone has more than one count but fewer than ten. DNA of the CDR3: TGTGCCAGCAGTTTCCCGGGGTCGGACTCACCCCTCCACTTT. Protein: CASSFPGSDSPLHF. V is TRBV27 and J is TRBJ1-6; unclear D gene. Between the trimmed V and J ends, which lost 3 bases and 10 bases, there was a span of 13 bases. The CDR3 extends over 14 amino acids. The V gene's germline CDR1 is MNHEY and CDR2 SMNVEV (reference sequence).

This rearrangement joins TRBV15 to TRBJ2-1, with 7 nucleotides matching TRBD2. Trimming cost V 5 bases and J 5 bases; bases outside gene matches: 6. This CDR3 contains 14 residues. The germline V gene encodes CDR1 LNHNV and CDR2 YYDKDF (reference sequence). The DNA of the CDR3 is TGTGCCACCAGCCGGGGGGAGGTCCACAATGAGCAGTTCTTC. This gives the protein CATSRGEVHNEQFF.

This clone showed up just once. As the CDR3 is not closed by the conserved phenylalanine or tryptophan, this likely results from a read error. The DNA is left out, because the CDR3 cannot be placed on it with certainty; the CDR3 is given as TCRdb lists it. The J gene is TRBJ2-4, the V gene TRBV5-6; the table names TRBD2, a call not compared with the DNA. CDR1 is SGHDT, CDR2 YYEEEE, per germline. The CDR3 is 11 residues long, counting both termini. CDR3 sequence reads: CASSLVTSGYI.

This clone was counted only a few times. The chain employs TRBV5-1 and TRBJ2-1; a possible D gene is TRBD2 (5 bases). CDR3 length: 13 amino acids. The germline V gene has CDR1 SGHRS and CDR2 YFSETQ. V was cut by 0 bases and J by 8 bases, with 9 bases left in between. The CDR3 region has the DNA TGCGCCAGCAGCTTGGTGAGTAGCGATGAGCAGTTCTTC. Its translation is CASSLVSSDEQFF.